The present TCR beta chain was sequenced within a study of shared clonotypes between healthy human individuals. Points from the study as a whole: Only blood underwent sampling, and tissue repertoires likely differ. The study found roughly 5.3% of naive CD4 clonotypes shared across several donors.

A remark on this clone: Its antigen is not identified.

The V end was cut by 6 bases, the J end by 6 bases, with 18 bases between. The CDR3 totals 14 residues. Per germline, CDR1 MNHEY and CDR2 SMNVEV (reference sequence). Each subset's genomic DNA was shared equally among a number of immunoSEQ plates. Assay: immunoSEQ multiplex PCR; the TCRdb copy retains only in-frame clones and omits some. Among about 2,200,000 clones, just over 90% were seen once, and the ten largest hold under 2%. Naive CD8 populations comprised CD45RO-negative cells positively selected for CCR7, excluding terminally differentiated effector memory CD45RA+ cells. Sequencing was done on a sample of naive CD8+ T cells from PBMCs. The chain is built from TRBV27 and TRBJ2-7; D may be TRBD1 (5 bases). The receptor's source is a man between 18 and 29 years old in good health. Some clones in this sample may be carry-over from other donors' samples. The CDR3, as DNA: TGTGCCAGCAGCCTTGTGGGGCAGCTCACCGAGCAGTACTTC. Translating it yields CASSLVGQLTEQYF.